Sequencing of this T cell receptor (beta chain) was carried out in a study of T cells expressing NK-cell markers. Germline V gene lookup returns CDR1 MNHEY and CDR2 SVGAGI. This CDR3 contains 13 residues. With the 5' RACE reads reprocessed, TCRdb shows one record per CDR3 protein and no DNA. The table lists about 460,000 distinct CDR3 sequences. V usage is TRBV6-5 and J usage is TRBJ1-2. The source is a woman in her fifties or sixties in good health. Sequenced sample: blood T cells: a sorted CD56 or NKG2C T cell subset, CD4+ or CD8+ T cells, or bulk PBMC T cells (not recorded which). The CDR3 reads CASSYTTLYGYTF.